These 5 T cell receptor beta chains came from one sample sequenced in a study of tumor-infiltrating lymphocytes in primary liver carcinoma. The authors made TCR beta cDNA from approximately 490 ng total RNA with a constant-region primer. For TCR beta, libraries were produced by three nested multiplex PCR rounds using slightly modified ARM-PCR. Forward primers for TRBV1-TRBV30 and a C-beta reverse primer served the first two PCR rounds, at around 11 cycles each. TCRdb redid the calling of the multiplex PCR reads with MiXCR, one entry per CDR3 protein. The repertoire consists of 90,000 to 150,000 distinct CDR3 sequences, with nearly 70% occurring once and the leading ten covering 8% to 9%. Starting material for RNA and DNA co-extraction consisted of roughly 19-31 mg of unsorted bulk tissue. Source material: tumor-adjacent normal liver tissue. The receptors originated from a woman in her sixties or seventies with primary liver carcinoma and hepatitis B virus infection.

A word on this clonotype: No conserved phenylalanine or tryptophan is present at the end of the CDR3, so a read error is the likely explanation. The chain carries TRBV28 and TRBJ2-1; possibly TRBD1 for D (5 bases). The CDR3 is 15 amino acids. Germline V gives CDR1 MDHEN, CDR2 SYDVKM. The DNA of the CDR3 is TGTGCCAGCACCGCAGGGATTGAGCTCTACAACGAGCAGTTCCTC. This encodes CASTAGIELYNEQFL.

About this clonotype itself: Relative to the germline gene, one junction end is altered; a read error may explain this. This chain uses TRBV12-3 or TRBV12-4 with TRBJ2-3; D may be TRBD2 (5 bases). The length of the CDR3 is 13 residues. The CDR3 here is CASSTGFTDAQYF. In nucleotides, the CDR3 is TGCGCCAGCAGCACGGGGTTCACAGATGCGCAGTATTTT.

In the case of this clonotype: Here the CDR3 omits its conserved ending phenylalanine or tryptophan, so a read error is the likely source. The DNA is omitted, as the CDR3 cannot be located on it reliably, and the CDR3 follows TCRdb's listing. This CDR3 reads CASSIGTVQLS. The genes are TRBV12-3 or TRBV12-4 and TRBJ2-1; the table's D call, TRBD1, has no DNA check behind it. Ends included, the CDR3 has 11 residues.

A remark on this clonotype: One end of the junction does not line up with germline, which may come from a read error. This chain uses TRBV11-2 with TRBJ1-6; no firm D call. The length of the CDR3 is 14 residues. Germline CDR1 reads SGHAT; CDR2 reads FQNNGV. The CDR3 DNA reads TGTACCAGCAGCGAGCTTTGGTCGAATTCACCCCTCCACTTT. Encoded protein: CTSSELWSNSPLHF.

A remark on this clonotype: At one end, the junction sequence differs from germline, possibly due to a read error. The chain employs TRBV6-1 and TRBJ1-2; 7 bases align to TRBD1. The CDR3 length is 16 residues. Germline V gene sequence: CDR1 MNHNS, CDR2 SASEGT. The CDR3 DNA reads TGTGCTAGCAGTGAGAAACAGGGGACGGGGGGCTATGGCTACACCTTC. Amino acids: CASSEKQGTGGYGYTF.